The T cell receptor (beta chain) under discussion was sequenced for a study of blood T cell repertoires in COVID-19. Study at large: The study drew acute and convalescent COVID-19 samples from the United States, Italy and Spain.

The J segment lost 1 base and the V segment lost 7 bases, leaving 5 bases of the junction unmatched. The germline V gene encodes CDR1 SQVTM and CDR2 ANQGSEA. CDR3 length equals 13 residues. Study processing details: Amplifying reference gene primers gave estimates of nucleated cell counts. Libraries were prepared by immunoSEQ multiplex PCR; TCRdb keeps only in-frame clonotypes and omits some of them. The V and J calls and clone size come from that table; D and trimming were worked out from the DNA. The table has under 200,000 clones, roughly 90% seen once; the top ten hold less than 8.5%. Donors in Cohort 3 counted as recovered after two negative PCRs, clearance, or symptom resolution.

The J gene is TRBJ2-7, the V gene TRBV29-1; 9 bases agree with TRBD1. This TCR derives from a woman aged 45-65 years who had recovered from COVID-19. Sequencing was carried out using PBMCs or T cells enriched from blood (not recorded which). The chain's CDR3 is CSAWTGESYEQYF. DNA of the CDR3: TGCAGCGCCTGGACAGGGGAATCCTACGAGCAGTACTTC.